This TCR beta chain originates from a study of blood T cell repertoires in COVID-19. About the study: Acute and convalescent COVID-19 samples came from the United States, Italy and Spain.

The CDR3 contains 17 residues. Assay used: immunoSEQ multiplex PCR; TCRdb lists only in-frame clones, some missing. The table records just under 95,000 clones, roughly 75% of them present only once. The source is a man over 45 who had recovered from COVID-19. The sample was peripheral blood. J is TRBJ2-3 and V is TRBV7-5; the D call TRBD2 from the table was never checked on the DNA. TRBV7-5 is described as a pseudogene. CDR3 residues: CARSLRSWTVSTDTQYF. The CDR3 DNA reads TGTGCCAGAAGCCTAAGGTCGTGGACTGTAAGCACAGATACGCAGTATTTT.